This TCR beta chain was observed in a study of memory CD4+ T cells and cytomegalovirus serostatus (dated by TCRdb to the late 2010s). General notes on the study: The approximately 35 healthy Belgian adults in the cohort included 9 who were CMV seropositive and approximately 25 who were CMV seronegative. To replicate a published TCR-based CMV serostatus classifier, the researchers sequenced the CD4+ memory TCRbeta repertoires of a Belgian cohort whose cytomegalovirus serostatus was known.

The Quick-DNA Microprep Kit was used to extract genomic DNA from the sorted cells. Amplification of TCRbeta DNA was done with the immunoSEQ hsTCRbeta kit, following the protocol from the manufacturer. TCRbeta libraries were sequenced on an Illumina MiSeq instrument. In the authors' own workflow: Removing out-of-frame sequences left some 2.4 million distinct TCRbeta sequences, an average of approximately 61,000 per individual. Each individual was scored by the count of 150 to 200 previously reported CMV-associated TCRbeta sequences and the total productive distinct TCRbeta count. A beta-binomial model was reimplemented in Python, and scikit-learn random forests with default parameters were trained on data from the US cohort. Classifier performance on the Belgian cohort was summarized as median AUC with percentile confidence intervals over 10,000 bootstrap iterations. TCRdb re-hosts the immuneACCESS table, in-frame sequences only. Its copies lack some clones; in the studies checked, an unresolved V gene accounts for under half of them, and the cause for the rest is not known. Clonal size and the V and J genes are those of that table, whereas D and trimming came from the DNA. This sample is represented by about 41,000 clones; roughly three quarters of them were singletons. Approximately 0.79% of the sample goes to the ten largest clones.

A FACSAria II was used to sort memory CD4+ T cells, defined as single viable CD3+CD4+CD8-CD45RO+ cells. CMV serostatus was determined using a Roche Elecsys assay that detects serum IgG against CMV pp150, pp28, p38 and p52. Following thawing, total CD4+ T cells were enriched through positive selection using CD4 magnetic microbeads. Samples originated from another study that specifically interrogated the CD4+ T cell memory repertoire. Peripheral blood mononuclear cells were isolated and cryopreserved according to standard operating procedures, and serum was stored at -80 degrees C. Staining used CD3-PerCP (BW264/56), CD4-APC (RPA-T4), CD45RO-PE (UCHT1) and CD8-Pacific Orange (3B5) antibodies, with Sytox blue excluding non-viable cells. Between the V and J ends, shortened by 5 bases and 2 bases respectively, the junction contains 15 bases. From the germline V gene, CDR1 is SGHTA and CDR2 is FQGNSA. From cysteine to phenylalanine, the CDR3 is 15 amino acids long. The kept DNA is CDR3 alone, 45 bases in frame from the first base.

Regarding this clone: Its specific antigen is unknown. It has no much larger one-base neighbor in the sample; base qualities were not kept.

The study at large found these results: Among the approximately 160 previously reported CMV-associated TCRbeta sequences, approximately 70 showed up in the CD4+ memory repertoires, with each one found in between one and five individuals. For predicting CMV serostatus, the median bootstrapped AUC was 0.95 using the original framework and about 0.9 using a US-trained random forest. Only CD4+CD45RO+ memory cells were sequenced, in contrast to the original study, which included naive and memory CD4+ and CD8+ populations. On the Belgian cohort, the classifier based on the original framework reached a median bootstrapped AUC of 0.95, with a 95% CI of 0.76-1.00. The results were read as suggesting that the CMV-associated TCR signature is, for the most part, present in the CD4+ memory repertoire.

This receptor was identified in an adult in good health and CMV-seronegative. The chain uses TRBV7-2 and TRBJ2-5; TRBD2 is perhaps the D gene, given 6 matching bases. The sequenced sample consisted of memory CD4+ T cells from blood. The DNA is as follows: TGTGCCAGCAGCGCAGCTAGCGTTCCGCAAGAGACCCAGTACTTC. Its translation is CASSAASVPQETQYF.